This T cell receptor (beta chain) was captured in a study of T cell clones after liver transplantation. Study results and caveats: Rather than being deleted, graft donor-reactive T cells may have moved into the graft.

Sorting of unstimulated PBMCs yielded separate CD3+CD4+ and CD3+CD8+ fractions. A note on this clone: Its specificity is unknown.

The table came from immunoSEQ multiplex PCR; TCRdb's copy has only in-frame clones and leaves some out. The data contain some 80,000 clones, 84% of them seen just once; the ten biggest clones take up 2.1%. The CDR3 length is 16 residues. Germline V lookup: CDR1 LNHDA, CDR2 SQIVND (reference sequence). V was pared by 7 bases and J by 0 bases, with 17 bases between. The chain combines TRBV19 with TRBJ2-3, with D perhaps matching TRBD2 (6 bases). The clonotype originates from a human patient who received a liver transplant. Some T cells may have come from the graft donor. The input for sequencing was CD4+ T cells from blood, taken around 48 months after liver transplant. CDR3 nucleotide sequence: TGTGCCAGTACTGACTCCGGGAGTCGAAGCACAGATACGCAGTATTTT. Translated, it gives CASTDSGSRSTDTQYF.